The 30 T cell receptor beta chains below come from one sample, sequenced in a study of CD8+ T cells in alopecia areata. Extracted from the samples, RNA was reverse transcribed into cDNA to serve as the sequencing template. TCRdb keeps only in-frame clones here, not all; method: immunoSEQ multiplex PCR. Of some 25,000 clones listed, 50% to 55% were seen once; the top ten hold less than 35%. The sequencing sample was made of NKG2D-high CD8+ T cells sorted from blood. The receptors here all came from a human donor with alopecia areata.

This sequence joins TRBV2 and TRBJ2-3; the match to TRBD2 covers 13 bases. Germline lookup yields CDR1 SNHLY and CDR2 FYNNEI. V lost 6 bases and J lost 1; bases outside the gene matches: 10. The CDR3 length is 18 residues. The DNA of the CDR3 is TGTGCCAGCAGCCTGCGACTAGCGGGAGGTCTCGGCACAGATACGCAGTATTTT. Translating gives CASSLRLAGGLGTDTQYF.

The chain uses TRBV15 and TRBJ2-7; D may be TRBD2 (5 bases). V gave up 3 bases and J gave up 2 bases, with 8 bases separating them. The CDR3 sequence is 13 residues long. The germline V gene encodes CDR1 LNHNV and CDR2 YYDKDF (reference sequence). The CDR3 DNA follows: TGTGCCACCAGCAGGGACTCGACCTACGAGCAGTACTTC. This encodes CATSRDSTYEQYF. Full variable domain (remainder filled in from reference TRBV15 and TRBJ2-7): DAMVIQNPRYQVTQFGKPVTLSCSQTLNHNVMYWYQQKSSQAPKLLFHYYDKDFNNEADTPDNFQSRRPNTSFCFLDIRSPGLGDTAMYLCATSRDSTYEQYFGPGTRLTVT.

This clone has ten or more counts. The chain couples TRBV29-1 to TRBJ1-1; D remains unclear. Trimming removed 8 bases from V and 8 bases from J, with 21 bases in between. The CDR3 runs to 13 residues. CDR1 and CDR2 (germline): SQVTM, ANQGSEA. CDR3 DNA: TGCAGCCCCTCATTTCGTCCCGGTGGCGAAGCTTTCTTT. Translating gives CSPSFRPGGEAFF. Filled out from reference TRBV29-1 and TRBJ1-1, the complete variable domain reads SAVISQKPSRDICQRGTSLTIQCQVDSQVTMMFWYRQQPGQSLTLIATANQGSEATYESGFVIDKFPISRPNLTFSTLTVSNMSPEDSSIYLCSPSFRPGGEAFFGQGTRLTVV.

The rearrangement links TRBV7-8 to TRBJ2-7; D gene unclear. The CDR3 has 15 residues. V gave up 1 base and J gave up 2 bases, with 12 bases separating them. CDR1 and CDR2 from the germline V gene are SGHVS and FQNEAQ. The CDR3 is CASSLDVGSAYEQYF. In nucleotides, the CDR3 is TGTGCCAGCAGCTTAGACGTTGGCAGTGCCTACGAGCAGTACTTC.

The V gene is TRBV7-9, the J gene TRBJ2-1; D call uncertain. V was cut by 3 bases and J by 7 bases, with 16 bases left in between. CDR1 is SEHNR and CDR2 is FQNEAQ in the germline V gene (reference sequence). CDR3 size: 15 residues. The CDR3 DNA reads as TGTGCCAGCAGCTTTCGGCCAGGAGATCTGAATGAGCAGTTCTTC. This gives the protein CASSFRPGDLNEQFF.

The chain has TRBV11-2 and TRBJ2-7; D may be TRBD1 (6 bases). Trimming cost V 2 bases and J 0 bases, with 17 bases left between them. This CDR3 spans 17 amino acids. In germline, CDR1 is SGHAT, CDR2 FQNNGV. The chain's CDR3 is CASSLLFLRQDSYEQYF. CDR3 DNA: TGTGCCAGCAGCTTATTATTCTTACGACAGGACTCCTACGAGCAGTACTTC.

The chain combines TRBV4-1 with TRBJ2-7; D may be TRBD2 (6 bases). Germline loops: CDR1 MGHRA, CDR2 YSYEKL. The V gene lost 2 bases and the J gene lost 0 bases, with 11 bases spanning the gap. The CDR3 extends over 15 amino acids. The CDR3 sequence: CASSQKGLSSYEQYF. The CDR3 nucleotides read TGCGCCAGCAGCCAAAAGGGACTCAGCTCCTACGAGCAGTACTTC.

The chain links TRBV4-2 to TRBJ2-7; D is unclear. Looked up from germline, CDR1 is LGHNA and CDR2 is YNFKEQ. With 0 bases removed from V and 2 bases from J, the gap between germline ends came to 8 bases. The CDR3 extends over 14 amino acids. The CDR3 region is CASSQDLNPYEQYF. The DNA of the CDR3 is TGTGCCAGCAGCCAAGATCTTAATCCCTACGAGCAGTACTTC.

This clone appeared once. The CDR3 sequence: CASRDLGDPEEQYF. The DNA of the CDR3 is TGTGCCAGCAGGGATTTAGGGGATCCGGAGGAGCAGTACTTC. The rearrangement links TRBV27 to TRBJ2-7; a weak D match, TRBD1 (5 bases). The germline V gene has CDR1 MNHEY and CDR2 SMNVEV (reference sequence). The CDR3 is 14 amino acids. The V end lost 6 bases, the J end lost 7 bases, and 19 bases lay between the germline ends.

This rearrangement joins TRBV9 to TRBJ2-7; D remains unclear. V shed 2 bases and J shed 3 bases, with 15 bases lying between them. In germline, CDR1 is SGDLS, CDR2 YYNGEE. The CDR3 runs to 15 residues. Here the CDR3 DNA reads TGTGCCAGCAGCGTCCATCCTGACGGAGACTACGAGCAGTACTTC. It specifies CASSVHPDGDYEQYF.

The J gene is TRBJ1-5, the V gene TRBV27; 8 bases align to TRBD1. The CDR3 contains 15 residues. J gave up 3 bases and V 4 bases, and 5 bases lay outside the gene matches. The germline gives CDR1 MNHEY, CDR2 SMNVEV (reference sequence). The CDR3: CASSSVTGANQPQHF. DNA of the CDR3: TGTGCCAGCAGTTCCGTGACAGGGGCCAATCAGCCCCAGCATTTT.

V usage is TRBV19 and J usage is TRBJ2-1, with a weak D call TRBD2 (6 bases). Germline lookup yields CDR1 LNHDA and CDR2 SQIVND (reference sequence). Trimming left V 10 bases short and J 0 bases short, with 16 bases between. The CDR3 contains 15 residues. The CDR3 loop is CATMLGGSSYNEQFF. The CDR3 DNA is TGTGCCACCATGCTGGGGGGAAGCTCCTACAATGAGCAGTTCTTC.

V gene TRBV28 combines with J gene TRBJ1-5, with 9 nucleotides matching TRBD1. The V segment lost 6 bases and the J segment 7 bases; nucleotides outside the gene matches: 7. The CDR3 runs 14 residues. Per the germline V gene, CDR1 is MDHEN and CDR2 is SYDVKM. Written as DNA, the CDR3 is TGTGCCAGCAGGTCAACAGGGGGCCGGCAGCCCCAGCATTTT. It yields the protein CASRSTGGRQPQHF.

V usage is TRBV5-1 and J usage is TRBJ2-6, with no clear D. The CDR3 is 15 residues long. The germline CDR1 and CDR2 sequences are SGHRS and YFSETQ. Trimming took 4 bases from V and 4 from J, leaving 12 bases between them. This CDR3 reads CASSAERAGANVLTF. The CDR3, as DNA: TGCGCCAGCAGCGCGGAAAGAGCCGGGGCCAACGTCCTGACTTTC.

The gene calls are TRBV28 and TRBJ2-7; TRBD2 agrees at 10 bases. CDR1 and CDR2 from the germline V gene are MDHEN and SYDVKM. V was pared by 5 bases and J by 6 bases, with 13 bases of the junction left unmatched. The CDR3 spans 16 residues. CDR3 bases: TGTGCCAGCAGTACCAAGAGCGGGAGGGGTAGACGCGAGCAGTACTTC. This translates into CASSTKSGRGRREQYF.

CDR3 DNA: TGTGCCAGTAGTAGTCCGCACGTGGGACAGCCCCAGCATTTT. Amino acids: CASSSPHVGQPQHF. This sequence joins TRBV19 and TRBJ1-5; D unclear. V gave up 4 bases and J gave up 7 bases, with 14 bases separating them. The germline V gene has CDR1 LNHDA and CDR2 SQIVND (reference sequence). This CDR3 has 14 residues.

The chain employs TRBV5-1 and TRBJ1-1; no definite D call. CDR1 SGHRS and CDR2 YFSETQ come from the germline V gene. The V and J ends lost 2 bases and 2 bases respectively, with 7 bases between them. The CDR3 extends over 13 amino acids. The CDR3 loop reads CASSFKGNTEAFF. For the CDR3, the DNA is TGCGCCAGCAGCTTTAAGGGAAACACTGAAGCTTTCTTT.

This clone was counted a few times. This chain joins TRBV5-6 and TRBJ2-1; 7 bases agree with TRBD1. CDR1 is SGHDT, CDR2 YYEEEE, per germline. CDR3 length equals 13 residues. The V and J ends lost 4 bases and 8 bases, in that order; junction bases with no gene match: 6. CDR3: CASSETGEDEQFF. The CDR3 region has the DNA TGTGCCAGCAGCGAAACAGGGGAAGATGAGCAGTTCTTC.

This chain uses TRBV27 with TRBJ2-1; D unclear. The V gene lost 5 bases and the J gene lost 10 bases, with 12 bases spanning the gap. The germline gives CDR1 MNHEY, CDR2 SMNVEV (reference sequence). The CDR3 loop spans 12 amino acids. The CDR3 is CASSLTPREQFF. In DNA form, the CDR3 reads TGTGCCAGCAGTCTTACCCCTAGAGAGCAGTTCTTC.

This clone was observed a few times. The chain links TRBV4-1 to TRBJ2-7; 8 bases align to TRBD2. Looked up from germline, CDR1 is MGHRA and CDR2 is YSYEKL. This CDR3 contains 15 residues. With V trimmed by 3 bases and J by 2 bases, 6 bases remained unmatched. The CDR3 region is CASSHITSGTYEQYF. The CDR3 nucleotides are TGCGCCAGCAGCCACATTACTAGCGGTACCTACGAGCAGTACTTC.

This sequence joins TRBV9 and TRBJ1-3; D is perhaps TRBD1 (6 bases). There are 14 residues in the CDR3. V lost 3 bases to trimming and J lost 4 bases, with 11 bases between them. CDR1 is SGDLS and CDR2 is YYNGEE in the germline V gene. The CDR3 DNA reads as TGTGCCAGCAGCGAAGCAGGGGACGGAAACACCATATATTTT. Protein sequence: CASSEAGDGNTIYF.

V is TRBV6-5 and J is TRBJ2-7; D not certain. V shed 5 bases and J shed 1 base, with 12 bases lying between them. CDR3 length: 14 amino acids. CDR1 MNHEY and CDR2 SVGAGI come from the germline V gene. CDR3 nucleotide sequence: TGTGCCAGCAGTCACGGGCAGGAGTCCTACGAGCAGTACTTC. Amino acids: CASSHGQESYEQYF.

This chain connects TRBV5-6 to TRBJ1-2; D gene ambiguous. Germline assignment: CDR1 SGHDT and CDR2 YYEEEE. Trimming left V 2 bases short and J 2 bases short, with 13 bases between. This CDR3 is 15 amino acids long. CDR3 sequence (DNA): TGTGCCAGCAGCTTACCTGTTCAGCCAAACTATGGCTACACCTTC. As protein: CASSLPVQPNYGYTF.

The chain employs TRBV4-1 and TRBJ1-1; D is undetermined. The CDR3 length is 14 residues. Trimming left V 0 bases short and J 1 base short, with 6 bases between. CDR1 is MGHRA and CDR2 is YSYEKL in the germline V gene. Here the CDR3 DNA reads TGCGCCAGCAGCCAAGATATATCGAACACTGAAGCTTTCTTT. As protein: CASSQDISNTEAFF.

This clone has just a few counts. CDR3 nucleotides: TGTGCCAGTAGTACCGGTCCTGTTGGCAGGGGCGTGAACACCGGGGAGCTGTTTTTT. Its protein product is CASSTGPVGRGVNTGELFF. The V and J genes are TRBV19 and TRBJ2-2, with a weak D call TRBD1 (6 bases). CDR1 and CDR2 from the germline V gene are LNHDA and SQIVND (reference sequence). The CDR3 length is 19 residues. V was trimmed by 4 bases and J by 1 base, leaving 22 bases between them.

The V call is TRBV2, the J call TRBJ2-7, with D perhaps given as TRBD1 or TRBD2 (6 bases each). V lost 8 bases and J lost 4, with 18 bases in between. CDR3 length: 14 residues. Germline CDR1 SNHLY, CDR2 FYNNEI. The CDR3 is CASLRGDTLYEQYF. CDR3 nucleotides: TGTGCCAGCCTTAGGGGGGATACCTTGTACGAGCAGTACTTC.

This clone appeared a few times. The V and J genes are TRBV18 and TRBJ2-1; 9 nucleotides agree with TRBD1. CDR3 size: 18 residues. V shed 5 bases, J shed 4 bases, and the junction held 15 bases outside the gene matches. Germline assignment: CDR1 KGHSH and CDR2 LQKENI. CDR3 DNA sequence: TGTGCCAGCTCATTCAGGACCCGGGACAGGGTGATGTACAATGAGCAGTTCTTC. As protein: CASSFRTRDRVMYNEQFF.

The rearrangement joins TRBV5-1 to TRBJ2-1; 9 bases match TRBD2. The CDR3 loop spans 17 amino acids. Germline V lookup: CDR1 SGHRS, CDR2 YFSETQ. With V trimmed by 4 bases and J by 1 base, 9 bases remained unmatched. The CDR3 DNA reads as TGCGCCAGCAGCAACCGGGACGCGGGAGGGTCCTACAATGAGCAGTTCTTC. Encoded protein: CASSNRDAGGSYNEQFF.

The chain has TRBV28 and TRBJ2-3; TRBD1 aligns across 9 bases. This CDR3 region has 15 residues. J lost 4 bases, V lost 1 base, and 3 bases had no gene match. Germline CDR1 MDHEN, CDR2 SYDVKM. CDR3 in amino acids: CASSLLDRGADTQYF. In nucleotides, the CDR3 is TGTGCCAGCAGTTTATTGGACAGGGGAGCAGATACGCAGTATTTT.

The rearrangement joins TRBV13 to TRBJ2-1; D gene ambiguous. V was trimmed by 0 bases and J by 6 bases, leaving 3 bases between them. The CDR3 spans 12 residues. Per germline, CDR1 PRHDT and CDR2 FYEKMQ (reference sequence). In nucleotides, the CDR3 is TGTGCCAGCAGCTTAGGGTTCAATGAGCAGTTCTTC. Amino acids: CASSLGFNEQFF.